These 21 T cell receptor beta chains were sequenced from one sample in a study of neurological immune-mediated disorders. Each CDR3 protein gets one entry after TCRdb re-called the 5' RACE reads with MiXCR. The profile shows 65,000 to 90,000 distinct CDR3 sequences, about 3% of them singletons. The sequenced sample was PBMCs. These receptors were taken from a woman aged 45-59 years with multiple sclerosis.

This clonotype was seen many times. CDR3 loop: CSITGSGRYGYTF. Here the CDR3 DNA reads TGCAGCATTACGGGGAGTGGCCGCTATGGCTACACCTTC. This chain connects TRBV29-1 to TRBJ1-2; D uncertain. CDR3 size: 13 residues. Germline-derived CDR1 and CDR2 are SQVTM and ANQGSEA. V lost 8 bases, J lost 4 bases, and 17 bases lay in between. Full variable domain (remainder filled in from reference TRBV29-1 and TRBJ1-2): SAVISQKPSRDICQRGTSLTIQCQVDSQVTMMFWYRQQPGQSLTLIATANQGSEATYESGFVIDKFPISRPNLTFSTLTVSNMSPEDSSIYLCSITGSGRYGYTFGSGTRLTVV.

This clonotype was detected ten times or more. The chain combines TRBV7-2 with TRBJ2-3; 11 bases match TRBD2. CDR1 and CDR2 from the germline V gene are SGHTA and FQGNSA. Trimming took 5 bases from V and 2 from J; bases not matched to a gene: 9. The CDR3 extends over 17 amino acids. The DNA of the CDR3 is TGTGCCAGCAGCAAACGTAGCGGGAGGGGTTACACAGATACGCAGTATTTT. Amino acid sequence: CASSKRSGRGYTDTQYF.

This clonotype was recorded at least ten times. This chain links TRBV6-5 with TRBJ2-1; no clear D gene. CDR1 and CDR2 from the germline V gene are MNHEY and SVGAGI. The CDR3 runs to 15 residues. Trimming left V 5 bases short and J 4 bases short, with 15 bases between. The CDR3 region is CASSLPGRAYNEQFF. The CDR3 nucleotides read TGTGCCAGCAGTCTACCGGGTAGGGCGTACAATGAGCAGTTCTTC.

This clonotype was recorded many times. The gene calls are TRBV10-3 and TRBJ1-2, with 9 bases matching TRBD1. The germline V gene encodes CDR1 ENHRY and CDR2 SYGVKD. After removal of 2 bases from V and 6 bases from J, the junction contained 7 bases not matched to a gene. The CDR3 runs to 15 residues. The CDR3 coding sequence is TGTGCCATCAGTGAGAGGGGGGACAGGGACGATGGCTACACCTTC. Its translation: CAISERGDRDDGYTF.

This clonotype was observed many times. The CDR3 is CASSQVPGSFQETQYF. CDR3 nucleotide sequence: TGTGCCAGCAGCCAAGTTCCCGGTAGCTTCCAAGAGACCCAGTACTTC. This chain connects TRBV3-1 to TRBJ2-5; D is unclear. CDR1 LGHDT and CDR2 YNNKEL come from the germline V gene (reference sequence). This CDR3 has 16 residues. The V end lost 1 base, the J end lost 1 base, and 13 bases lay between the germline ends.

This clonotype was seen at least ten times. The CDR3 reads CSAREIAGANYEQYV. DNA of the CDR3: TGCAGTGCTAGAGAAATCGCGGGGGCGAACTACGAGCAGTACGTC. The chain uses TRBV20-1 and TRBJ2-7, with D possibly matching TRBD2 (7 bases). CDR1 is DFQATT and CDR2 is SNEGSKA in the germline V gene (reference sequence). Trimming removed 0 bases at V and 3 bases at J, with 15 bases between. The CDR3 has 15 amino acids.

This clonotype came up many times. A much larger clone differs by one base, so this may be a read error. V gene TRBV20-1 combines with J gene TRBJ1-3, with 7 nucleotides matching TRBD1. The CDR3 runs to 13 residues. V lost 6 bases to trimming and J lost 10 bases; unmatched junction nucleotides: 12. In germline, CDR1 is DFQATT, CDR2 SNEGSKA (reference sequence). DNA of the CDR3: TGCAGTGCAGATAGGGGGCTGGGGGAAACCATATATTTT. As protein: CSADRGLGETIYF.

This clonotype was detected ten times or more. The genes are TRBV20-1 and TRBJ2-5; tentatively, D is TRBD1 (6 bases). This CDR3 is built from 13 residues. Trimming removed 5 bases at V and 5 bases at J, with 15 bases between. Germline V gene data show CDR1 as DFQATT and CDR2 as SNEGSKA (reference sequence). DNA of the CDR3: TGCAGTGCTCCCGGACAGCCAAGGGAGACCCAGTACTTC. This encodes CSAPGQPRETQYF.

Only a few counts were recorded for this clonotype. The chain couples TRBV7-8 to TRBJ2-1, with 12 positions matching TRBD1. J gave up 9 bases and V 0 bases, and 3 bases lay outside the gene matches. The length of the CDR3 is 15 residues. Germline V gene sequence: CDR1 SGHVS, CDR2 FQNEAQ. The CDR3 DNA reads TGTGCCAGCAGCTTAGCCGGGACAGGGGGCTCTGAGCAGTTCTTC. The encoded protein is CASSLAGTGGSEQFF.

The chain uses TRBV11-2 and TRBJ2-5, with a tentative D call TRBD2 (5 bases). Germline CDR1 is SGHAT and CDR2 is FQNNGV. The V end lost 7 bases, the J end lost 5 bases, and 14 bases lay between the germline ends. The CDR3 is 13 residues long. CDR3: CASTTGEKETQYF. In DNA, the CDR3 is TGTGCCAGCACCACCGGGGAGAAGGAGACCCAGTACTTC.

This clonotype was detected many times. V and J are TRBV7-9 and TRBJ1-5; the D is unclear. The CDR3 contains 13 residues. The germline gives CDR1 SEHNR, CDR2 FQNEAQ (reference sequence). V lost 5 bases to trimming and J lost 8 bases, with 13 bases between them. In DNA, the CDR3 is TGTGCCAGCAGCCTAGACACCCAGGAGCCCCAGCATTTT. Protein: CASSLDTQEPQHF.

This clonotype was counted ten times or more. This chain uses TRBV5-1 with TRBJ2-3, with TRBD2 matching 11 bases. The CDR3 has 18 amino acids. CDR1 is SGHRS and CDR2 is YFSETQ in the germline V gene. Losses at the gene ends were 0 bases for V and 5 bases for J; bases not matched to a gene: 11. The DNA of the CDR3 is TGCGCCAGCAGCTTGGACTCCGCCCTAGCGGGGGGTCTAGATACGCAGTATTTT. As protein: CASSLDSALAGGLDTQYF.

This clonotype showed up many times. The chain uses TRBV5-1 and TRBJ1-1; a possible D gene is TRBD1 (5 bases). Germline lookup yields CDR1 SGHRS and CDR2 YFSETQ. CDR3 length: 16 residues. V was clipped by 0 bases and J by 10 bases, with 22 bases between them. CDR3 residues: CASSLGFGTLNPIAFF. In DNA form, the CDR3 reads TGCGCCAGCAGCTTGGGCTTCGGGACCCTTAACCCCATAGCTTTCTTT.

This clonotype was seen at least ten times. The chain recombines TRBV20-1 with TRBJ1-6, with D perhaps matching TRBD1 (6 bases). The CDR3 contains 15 residues. Germline values: CDR1 DFQATT, CDR2 SNEGSKA (reference sequence). Trimming removed 5 bases at V and 9 bases at J, with 20 bases between. The CDR3 nucleotides read TGCAGTGCTTACGTAGCCACAGGGATGGGTTCACCCCTCCACTTT. As protein: CSAYVATGMGSPLHF.

The sample holds many counts of this clonotype. The CDR3 bases are TGCAGTGTCAAGAAGACAGGGTCCGGTCAGCCCCAGCATTTT. Protein sequence: CSVKKTGSGQPQHF. V usage is TRBV20-1 and J usage is TRBJ1-5, with TRBD1 matching 7 bases. V trimming: 7 bases; J trimming: 6 bases; junction bases outside the gene matches: 12. The length of the CDR3 is 14 residues. CDR1 and CDR2 from the germline V gene are DFQATT and SNEGSKA (reference sequence).

In its sample, this clonotype was seen many times. The V and J genes are TRBV19 and TRBJ2-3; no firm D call. The CDR3 has 14 amino acids. CDR1 and CDR2 from the germline V gene are LNHDA and SQIVND (reference sequence). Deletions cut 6 bases from V and 5 bases from J, with 15 bases between. The CDR3 protein is CASSSRPVGDTQYF. The CDR3 nucleotides read TGTGCCAGTAGCTCCCGGCCCGTCGGAGATACGCAGTATTTT.

This clonotype was seen repeatedly, ten times or more. The rearrangement joins TRBV5-1 to TRBJ1-4; D is unresolved. The CDR3 has 16 residues. V lost 2 bases to trimming and J lost 6 bases, with 17 bases between them. Germline CDR1 reads SGHRS; CDR2 reads YFSETQ. CDR3 nucleotide sequence: TGCGCCAGCAGCTTAAAGGTCCGGATCAGCGATGAAAAACTGTTTTTT. As protein: CASSLKVRISDEKLFF.

This clonotype was seen many times. This chain links TRBV20-1 with TRBJ2-7, with TRBD2 as a possible D gene (5 bases). Germline V gene data show CDR1 as DFQATT and CDR2 as SNEGSKA (reference sequence). The CDR3 loop spans 13 amino acids. The CDR3 DNA sequence: TGCAGCGCCGAGCCGGGGATGAACTACGAGCAGTACTTC. Translated, it gives CSAEPGMNYEQYF.

This clonotype showed up many times. This chain joins TRBV7-2 and TRBJ1-2; D remains ambiguous. Germline loops: CDR1 SGHTA, CDR2 FQGNSA. The CDR3 covers 13 residues. With 8 bases removed from V and 4 bases from J, the gap between germline ends came to 14 bases. In DNA form, the CDR3 reads TGTGCCAGCCGCACCCCCGAGGGCTATGGCTACACCTTC. Translation: CASRTPEGYGYTF.

This clonotype was counted many times. This chain connects TRBV20-1 to TRBJ1-6; weak D call: TRBD1 (5 bases). Germline CDR1 is DFQATT and CDR2 is SNEGSKA (reference sequence). V lost 3 bases, J lost 0 bases, and 12 bases lay in between. The CDR3 contains 16 residues. CDR3 amino acids: CSASMTVISYNSPLHF. As DNA, the CDR3 is TGCAGTGCTAGTATGACAGTGATCTCCTATAATTCACCCCTCCACTTT.

This clonotype was detected ten times or more. J is TRBJ2-7 and V is TRBV18; 10 positions match TRBD2. Germline V gene sequence: CDR1 KGHSH, CDR2 LQKENI. Trimming took 3 bases from V and 6 from J; bases not matched to a gene: 11. The CDR3 runs 16 residues. CDR3: CASSPALAGEGAEQYF. The DNA for the CDR3 is TGTGCCAGCTCACCGGCCCTAGCGGGAGAGGGGGCCGAGCAGTACTTC.